A single sample is the source of the 18 T cell receptor beta chains below, sequenced in a study of blood T cell repertoires in COVID-19. Measured with immunoSEQ multiplex PCR; TCRdb has only the in-frame clones, and not every one. The table shows about 200,000 clones, with roughly 90% occurring only once. Sequencing was carried out using peripheral blood. Every receptor here comes from a young man with active or convalescent COVID-19.

The chain employs TRBV7-9 and TRBJ2-7; maybe TRBD1 (5 bases). The CDR3 has 13 residues. Trimming took 5 bases from V and 4 from J, leaving 12 bases between them. Germline V CDR1 and CDR2: SEHNR, FQNEAQ (reference sequence). CDR3 coding DNA: TGTGCCAGCAGCCCAAAGACAGATTACGAGCAGTACTTC. This sequence encodes CASSPKTDYEQYF.

The gene calls are TRBV30 and TRBJ2-3, with D unresolved. The V gene's germline CDR1 is GTSNPN and CDR2 SVGIG (reference sequence). The CDR3 is 12 amino acids. The germline V and J ends were trimmed by 4 bases and 2 bases, with 7 bases remaining between them. The CDR3 protein is CAWIQNTDTQYF. CDR3 nucleotide sequence: TGTGCCTGGATACAGAACACAGATACGCAGTATTTT.

The J gene is TRBJ2-5, the V gene TRBV5-6; 10 nucleotides agree with TRBD1. V lost 5 bases to trimming and J lost 1 base; unmatched junction nucleotides: 11. There are 17 residues in the CDR3. From germline, CDR1 is SGHDT and CDR2 YYEEEE. The CDR3 sequence: CASRSGQGHTPQETQYF. DNA for the CDR3: TGTGCCAGCAGATCGGGACAGGGGCACACACCCCAAGAGACCCAGTACTTC.

This chain connects TRBV2 to TRBJ1-4, with unresolved D. Trimming left V 7 bases short and J 7 bases short, with 13 bases between. This CDR3 contains 13 residues. Per germline, CDR1 SNHLY and CDR2 FYNNEI. CDR3 sequence (DNA): TGTGCCAGCAAGCGAATCTTCGGTGAAAAACTGTTTTTT. The encoded protein is CASKRIFGEKLFF.

V is TRBV7-3 and J is TRBJ2-3, with 15 bases aligning to TRBD2. The germline V gene has CDR1 SGHTA and CDR2 FQGTGA. The CDR3 consists of 16 residues. The trim removed 3 bases at V and 7 bases at J, leaving 5 bases unmatched. CDR3 DNA: TGTGCCAGCAGCTTTGGGACTAGCGGGGGGAGGAATACGCAGTATTTT. It codes for CASSFGTSGGRNTQYF.

In its sample, this clone was seen a few times. The V gene is TRBV28, the J gene TRBJ1-2, with unresolved D. Germline values: CDR1 MDHEN, CDR2 SYDVKM. V lost 6 bases to trimming and J lost 0 bases, with 11 bases between them. This CDR3 is built from 14 residues. DNA of the CDR3: TGTGCCAGCAGCCCGATGACACCTAACTATGGCTACACCTTC. It yields the protein CASSPMTPNYGYTF.

This chain connects TRBV5-1 to TRBJ2-2, with a weak D call TRBD2 (6 bases). Germline V gene lookup returns CDR1 SGHRS and CDR2 YFSETQ. This CDR3 is built from 16 residues. The germline V and J ends were trimmed by 0 bases and 4 bases, with 13 bases remaining between them. The CDR3 spells CASSLVGQGGTGELFF. CDR3 sequence (DNA): TGCGCCAGCAGCTTGGTGGGCCAGGGAGGCACCGGGGAGCTGTTTTTT.

The gene calls are TRBV28 and TRBJ2-7; no firm D call. Trimming shortened V by 3 bases and J by 4 bases, and 16 bases separated the two germline ends. Per germline, CDR1 MDHEN and CDR2 SYDVKM. The CDR3 length is 15 residues. Here the CDR3 DNA reads TGTGCCAGCAGTTTGCGGCCCAGTTGGCCTTACGAGCAGTACTTC. This translates into CASSLRPSWPYEQYF.

V is TRBV5-1 and J is TRBJ1-1, with D perhaps matching TRBD1 (5 bases). Between the trimmed V and J ends, which lost 2 bases and 8 bases, there was a span of 13 bases. The CDR3 extends over 13 amino acids. Germline V gene data show CDR1 as SGHRS and CDR2 as YFSETQ. CDR3 sequence reads: CASSFRPDKEAFF. CDR3 coding DNA: TGCGCCAGCAGCTTTCGACCGGACAAGGAAGCTTTCTTT.

This chain joins TRBV10-3 and TRBJ1-2; TRBD1 might be the D (5 bases). The V gene lost 0 bases and the J gene lost 5 bases, with 10 bases spanning the gap. Germline values: CDR1 ENHRY, CDR2 SYGVKD. The CDR3 is made up of 14 amino acids. DNA of the CDR3: TGTGCCATCAGTGAGTCTGACAGACGATATGGCTACACCTTC. This codes for CAISESDRRYGYTF.

The chain joins TRBV28 to TRBJ1-5; tentative D call: TRBD1 (5 bases). CDR3 length equals 14 residues. The germline V gene has CDR1 MDHEN and CDR2 SYDVKM. Trimming shortened V by 3 bases and J by 7 bases, and 13 bases separated the two germline ends. CDR3 protein: CASSFRWEGQPQHF. The CDR3 coding sequence is TGTGCCAGCAGTTTTCGGTGGGAGGGGCAGCCCCAGCATTTT. The whole variable domain, remainder taken from reference TRBV28 and TRBJ1-5, is DVKVTQSSRYLVKRTGEKVFLECVQDMDHENMFWYRQDPGLGLRLIYFSYDVKMKEKGDIPEGYSVSREKKERFSLILESASTNQTSMYLCASSFRWEGQPQHFGDGTRLSIL.

The chain has TRBV5-6 and TRBJ1-2, with 7 nucleotides matching TRBD1. Germline V lookup: CDR1 SGHDT, CDR2 YYEEEE. The CDR3 is 13 residues long. Trimming took 0 bases from V and 7 from J; bases not matched to a gene: 3. CDR3 coding DNA: TGTGCCAGCAGCTTGGCCGGGACAGCTGGCTACACCTTC. Residues: CASSLAGTAGYTF.

This chain connects TRBV14 to TRBJ1-2; 8 positions match TRBD1. Trimming took 5 bases from V and 3 from J; bases not matched to a gene: 8. This CDR3 has 15 residues. Germline V CDR1 and CDR2: SGHDN, FVKESK. In DNA form, the CDR3 reads TGTGCCAGCAGCTCCCGGACAGGGTATGACTATGGCTACACCTTC. Translating it yields CASSSRTGYDYGYTF.

This clone was picked up a small number of times. The chain has TRBV19 and TRBJ1-6, with 9 bases lining up with TRBD1. The J segment lost 4 bases and the V segment lost 3 bases, leaving 7 bases of the junction unmatched. CDR3 size: 17 residues. Germline V lookup: CDR1 LNHDA, CDR2 SQIVND (reference sequence). The CDR3 nucleotides are TGTGCCAGTAGTATTTTGGGACAGGGCAAATATAATTCACCCCTCCACTTT. Protein: CASSILGQGKYNSPLHF.

The chain employs TRBV10-3 and TRBJ1-5, with TRBD1 as a possible D gene (5 bases). The CDR3 length is 16 residues. The germline CDR1 and CDR2 sequences are ENHRY and SYGVKD. V was cut by 3 bases and J by 4 bases, with 16 bases left in between. The CDR3 region is CAISDSWGGVNQPQHF. CDR3 DNA: TGTGCCATCAGTGACTCTTGGGGCGGAGTAAATCAGCCCCAGCATTTT.

This rearrangement joins TRBV5-4 to TRBJ2-3; TRBD2 might be the D (6 bases). This CDR3 contains 15 residues. CDR1 and CDR2 from the germline V gene are SGHNT and YYREEE (reference sequence). V lost 4 bases, J lost 14 bases, and 26 bases lay in between. CDR3 sequence: CASSPDPIAGTLPYF. The DNA of the CDR3 is TGTGCCAGCAGCCCAGACCCAATTGCGGGGACGCTCCCGTATTTT. The whole variable domain, filled in from reference TRBV5-4 and TRBJ2-3, reads ETGVTQSPTHLIKTRGQQVTLRCSSQSGHNTVSWYQQALGQGPQFIFQYYREEENGRGNFPPRFSGLQFPNYSSELNVNALELDDSALYLCASSPDPIAGTLPYFGPGTRLTVL.

J is TRBJ1-1 and V is TRBV5-8; a weak D match, TRBD1 (6 bases). Trimming cost V 0 bases and J 1 base, with 7 bases left between them. The CDR3 is made up of 14 amino acids. Germline lookup yields CDR1 SGHTS and CDR2 YDEGEE. CDR3 amino acids: CASSLDRANTEAFF. CDR3 nucleotide sequence: TGTGCCAGCAGCTTGGACAGGGCGAACACTGAAGCTTTCTTT.

The V call is TRBV30, the J call TRBJ1-6; 10 nucleotides line up with TRBD1. The CDR3 sequence is 13 residues long. Germline loops: CDR1 GTSNPN, CDR2 SVGIG (reference sequence). The V and J ends lost 5 bases and 10 bases, in that order; junction bases with no gene match: 5. The CDR3 region has the DNA TGTGCCTGGGGGACAGGGGATTTCTCACCCCTCCACTTT. This sequence encodes CAWGTGDFSPLHF.